This passage covers 28 T cell receptor beta chains from one sample sequenced in a study of T-cell reconstitution after alpha-beta-depleted transplantation in children. Unique molecular identifiers were incorporated during preparation of the TCRbeta library. MiXCR, run by TCRdb on the PCR reads, gives a single entry per CDR3 protein. The sample lists around 600,000 distinct CDR3 sequences; more than 9% were seen once. Material: PBMCs from the stem cell graft donor, obtained from the stem cell graft. The source is a human donor who donated a stem cell graft to a child with acute myeloid leukemia.

V gene TRBV5-1 combines with J gene TRBJ2-1, with D hard to call. Trimming took off 0 bases at V and 13 bases at J, with 8 bases between the two ends. The CDR3 totals 11 residues. Germline lookup yields CDR1 SGHRS and CDR2 YFSETQ. The CDR3, as DNA: TGCGCCAGCAGCTTGGAAGCAATACAGTTCTTC. Amino acid sequence: CASSLEAIQFF.

There are a few counts of this clonotype. The DNA of the CDR3 is TGTGCCAGCAGCTTAGATCGGGGAACTGAAAAACTGTTTTTT. It codes for CASSLDRGTEKLFF. The V and J genes are TRBV7-9 and TRBJ1-4; D is undetermined. The ends were cut back, 1 base at V and 7 bases at J, with 10 bases in the middle. CDR1 SEHNR and CDR2 FQNEAQ come from the germline V gene (reference sequence). This CDR3 contains 14 residues.

This clonotype showed up just a few times. The J gene is TRBJ2-2, the V gene TRBV20-1; D gene ambiguous. CDR1 and CDR2 (germline): DFQATT, SNEGSKA (reference sequence). The CDR3 is 15 amino acids. Trimming cost V 0 bases and J 1 base, with 9 bases left between them. The CDR3 region has the DNA TGCAGTGCTAGAGATCGGCTCAGGAACACCGGGGAGCTGTTTTTT. Translation: CSARDRLRNTGELFF.

In its sample, this clonotype was seen a few times. The chain carries TRBV7-2 and TRBJ2-5, with D tentatively TRBD2 (5 bases). Trimming took 1 base from V and 6 from J, leaving 12 bases between them. This CDR3 spans 14 amino acids. Germline-derived CDR1 and CDR2 are SGHTA and FQGNSA. The CDR3 DNA reads as TGTGCCAGCAGCTTAGGGGGAGCTTCTAAGACCCAGTACTTC. Protein product: CASSLGGASKTQYF.

The chain uses TRBV7-3 and TRBJ2-1; 10 bases align to TRBD2. Trimming took 3 bases from V and 8 from J; bases not matched to a gene: 7. Germline CDR1 is SGHTA and CDR2 is FQGTGA. The CDR3 is 15 amino acids. The CDR3 sequence is CASSFTAGGPYEQFF. The CDR3 DNA reads as TGTGCCAGCAGCTTTACAGCGGGAGGGCCCTATGAGCAGTTCTTC.

The sample holds a few counts of this clonotype. The V call is TRBV5-1, the J call TRBJ1-1, with D tentatively TRBD1 (5 bases). V lost 4 bases and J lost 4, with 14 bases in between. Per the germline V gene, CDR1 is SGHRS and CDR2 is YFSETQ. The CDR3 covers 14 residues. DNA for the CDR3: TGCGCCAGCAGCCCCGGGGCCGGCGGCACTGAAGCTTTCTTT. Its translation is CASSPGAGGTEAFF.

In nucleotides, the CDR3 is TGCAGTGCTAGATTAGCGGACCGAGCCAAAAACATTCAGTACTTC. Translating gives CSARLADRAKNIQYF. The rearrangement uses TRBV20-1 and TRBJ2-4; weak D call: TRBD2 (6 bases). CDR1 and CDR2 from the germline V gene are DFQATT and SNEGSKA (reference sequence). The CDR3 has 15 amino acids. V dropped 2 bases and J dropped 0 bases, with 11 bases sitting between them.

This clonotype was seen a handful of times. The gene calls are TRBV12-3 or TRBV12-4 and TRBJ2-7, with TRBD2 as a possible D gene (5 bases). The CDR3 is 15 residues long. Trimming left V 1 base short and J 0 bases short, with 10 bases between. CDR3 sequence reads: CASSLERERSYEQYF. DNA for the CDR3: TGTGCCAGCAGTTTAGAACGGGAACGCTCCTACGAGCAGTACTTC.

The chain employs TRBV6-2 or TRBV6-3 and TRBJ2-2; tentatively, D is TRBD1 (7 bases). V lost 5 bases and J lost 0, with 13 bases in between. This CDR3 has 16 amino acids. Germline V gene lookup returns CDR1 MNHEY and CDR2 SVGEGT. Here the CDR3 reads CASSLATGTNTGELFF. The DNA for the CDR3 is TGTGCCAGCAGTCTAGCGACAGGGACGAACACCGGGGAGCTGTTTTTT.

This sequence joins TRBV19 and TRBJ2-7; TRBD2 aligns across 12 bases. J gave up 5 bases and V 5 bases, and 13 bases lay outside the gene matches. The CDR3 sequence is 17 residues long. Per germline, CDR1 LNHDA and CDR2 SQIVND (reference sequence). The CDR3 sequence is CASSLGQATSGRHEQYF. In DNA form, the CDR3 reads TGTGCCAGTAGTCTCGGACAGGCGACTAGCGGGAGACACGAGCAGTACTTC.

The sample holds a few counts of this clonotype. CDR3 protein: CASSYHPGLTYNEQFF. The CDR3 coding sequence is TGTGCCAGCAGTTACCATCCGGGACTAACTTACAATGAGCAGTTCTTC. The genes are TRBV6-2 or TRBV6-3 and TRBJ2-1, with 7 nucleotides matching TRBD2. V shed 2 bases and J 4 bases; nucleotides not matched to a gene: 8. The germline V gene has CDR1 MNHEY and CDR2 SVGEGT. The CDR3 is made up of 16 amino acids.

V gene TRBV19 combines with J gene TRBJ1-6; 8 positions match TRBD1. With V trimmed by 4 bases and J by 10 bases, 6 bases remained unmatched. This CDR3 spans 14 amino acids. CDR1 is LNHDA and CDR2 is SQIVND in the germline V gene (reference sequence). The CDR3 DNA reads as TGTGCCAGTAGTACGGACAGGGCTGAATCACCCCTCCACTTT. This translates into CASSTDRAESPLHF.

This clonotype was counted between two and nine times. The chain carries TRBV12-3 or TRBV12-4 and TRBJ2-1; D is perhaps TRBD2 (5 bases). This CDR3 is built from 16 residues. Trimming shortened V by 4 bases and J by 2 bases, and 15 bases separated the two germline ends. Here the CDR3 DNA reads TGTGCCAGCAGTTGGGGAGCGGAAGTACCCTACAATGAGCAGTTCTTC. This encodes CASSWGAEVPYNEQFF.

This clonotype was recorded many times. CDR3 sequence (DNA): TGCGCCAGCAGCTTGGTAGCGGTAAACTCTGGAAACACCATATATTTT. Encoded protein: CASSLVAVNSGNTIYF. The V call is TRBV5-1, the J call TRBJ1-3; D remains ambiguous. Trimming shortened V by 0 bases and J by 0 bases, and 10 bases separated the two germline ends. Germline V lookup: CDR1 SGHRS, CDR2 YFSETQ. This CDR3 contains 16 residues.

This clonotype was seen a handful of times. The chain links TRBV3-1 to TRBJ1-1; TRBD1 is a possible D gene (6 bases). Germline CDR1 LGHDT, CDR2 YNNKEL (reference sequence). The CDR3 extends over 14 amino acids. Deletions cut 1 base from V and 5 bases from J, with 11 bases between. CDR3 bases: TGTGCCAGCAGCCAAGTTGCGAGGGGGACTGAAGCTTTCTTT. Translated: CASSQVARGTEAFF. Full variable domain (rest looked up from reference TRBV3-1 and TRBJ1-1): DTAVSQTPKYLVTQMGNDKSIKCEQNLGHDTMYWYKQDSKKFLKIMFSYNNKELIINETVPNRFSPKSPDKAHLNLHINSLELGDSAVYFCASSQVARGTEAFFGQGTRLTVV.

This clonotype appeared a few times. The rearrangement joins TRBV4-2 to TRBJ1-2, with a weak D call TRBD1 (5 bases). CDR1 LGHNA and CDR2 YNFKEQ come from the germline V gene. The CDR3 contains 15 residues. V was shortened by 0 bases and J by 7 bases, with 15 bases between the two germline ends. The DNA for the CDR3 is TGTGCCAGCAGCCAAGAGTGGGAGGGGCTCGCTGGCTACACCTTC. This translates into CASSQEWEGLAGYTF.

This clonotype came up a few times. The chain recombines TRBV20-1 with TRBJ1-1; unclear D gene. Germline lookup yields CDR1 DFQATT and CDR2 SNEGSKA (reference sequence). CDR3 length: 13 residues. V shed 3 bases and J shed 1 base, with 9 bases lying between them. DNA of the CDR3: TGCAGTGCTAGTCGGGCGGGGAACACTGAAGCTTTCTTT. It encodes CSASRAGNTEAFF.

Only a few counts were recorded for this clonotype. The chain is built from TRBV6-2 or TRBV6-3 and TRBJ1-6; D gene uncertain. This CDR3 is built from 12 residues. The V and J ends lost 8 bases and 7 bases respectively, with 9 bases between them. Germline V gives CDR1 MNHEY, CDR2 SVGEGT. For the CDR3, the DNA is TGTGCCAGCGCCCTCGGGAATTCACCCCTCCACTTT. Its translation is CASALGNSPLHF.

This chain connects TRBV6-1 to TRBJ2-3; D not resolved. V was shortened by 6 bases and J by 1 base, with 8 bases between the two germline ends. The CDR3 is 13 residues long. Germline assignment: CDR1 MNHNS and CDR2 SASEGT. The CDR3 sequence: CASRAVGTDTQYF. Written as DNA, the CDR3 is TGTGCCAGCAGAGCCGTGGGCACAGATACGCAGTATTTT.

This clonotype was seen many times. The chain is built from TRBV15 and TRBJ1-4; possible D gene TRBD1, 6 bases. The CDR3 sequence is 20 residues long. Per the germline V gene, CDR1 is LNHNV and CDR2 is YYDKDF (reference sequence). Trimming stripped 0 bases from V and 2 bases from J, with 22 bases between. The CDR3 sequence: CATSRELTGWGMATNEKLFF. The CDR3 nucleotides read TGTGCCACCAGCAGAGAATTAACAGGGTGGGGAATGGCCACTAATGAAAAACTGTTTTTT. The full variable domain, in which reference TRBV15 and TRBJ1-4 provide the parts outside the CDR3, is DAMVIQNPRYQVTQFGKPVTLSCSQTLNHNVMYWYQQKSSQAPKLLFHYYDKDFNNEADTPDNFQSRRPNTSFCFLDIRSPGLGDTAMYLCATSRELTGWGMATNEKLFFGSGTQLSVL.

Here the CDR3 reads CASSPRDANNSPLHF. The DNA of the CDR3 is TGTGCCAGCAGCCCCCGGGACGCTAATAATTCACCCCTCCACTTT. The rearrangement joins TRBV14 to TRBJ1-6, with D tentatively TRBD1 (5 bases). Trimming cost V 4 bases and J 5 bases, with 12 bases left between them. The CDR3 has 15 residues. Germline assignment: CDR1 SGHDN and CDR2 FVKESK. Based on the CDR3 plus reference TRBV14 and TRBJ1-6, the full variable domain is EAGVTQFPSHSVIEKGQTVTLRCDPISGHDNLYWYRRVMGKEIKFLLHFVKESKQDESGMPNNRFLAERTGGTYSTLKVQPAELEDSGVYFCASSPRDANNSPLHFGNGTRLTVT.

This clonotype showed up just a few times. The chain joins TRBV28 to TRBJ2-1; TRBD2 is a possible D gene (6 bases). The CDR3 totals 17 residues. Germline V gene lookup returns CDR1 MDHEN and CDR2 SYDVKM. V was shortened by 5 bases and J by 0 bases, with 17 bases between the two germline ends. The DNA for the CDR3 is TGTGCCAGCAGTCTCCCCCGCCGGGAGCACTCCTACAATGAGCAGTTCTTC. Amino acids: CASSLPRREHSYNEQFF.

The DNA for the CDR3 is TGCAGTGCACCCGACAGGGGAAACACAGATACGCAGTATTTT. Translation: CSAPDRGNTDTQYF. The chain couples TRBV20-1 to TRBJ2-3; 8 bases agree with TRBD1. The CDR3 spans 14 residues. Germline CDR1 reads DFQATT; CDR2 reads SNEGSKA (reference sequence). V shed 6 bases, J shed 2 bases, and the junction held 7 bases outside the gene matches.

This chain links TRBV9 with TRBJ2-2; 9 bases match TRBD1. CDR1 is SGDLS and CDR2 is YYNGEE in the germline V gene. V shed 3 bases, J shed 6 bases, and the junction held 15 bases outside the gene matches. CDR3 size: 18 residues. CDR3 sequence reads: CASSAGTGRYTTAGELFF. In nucleotides, the CDR3 is TGTGCCAGCAGCGCCGGGACAGGGCGATATACGACGGCCGGGGAGCTGTTTTTT. The full variable domain, with the rest looked up from reference TRBV9 and TRBJ2-2, is DSGVTQTPKHLITATGQRVTLRCSPRSGDLSVYWYQQSLDQGLQFLIQYYNGEERAKGNILERFSAQQFPDLHSELNLSSLELGDSALYFCASSAGTGRYTTAGELFFGEGSRLTVL.

CDR3 nucleotide sequence: TGTGCCAGCAGCAGACCTCTTGATGGACAGTGGGATCAGCCCCAGCATTTT. Protein sequence: CASSRPLDGQWDQPQHF. This chain uses TRBV7-9 with TRBJ1-5, with a weak D call TRBD1 (6 bases). Trimming removed 5 bases at V and 5 bases at J, with 22 bases between. Germline V gives CDR1 SEHNR, CDR2 FQNEAQ (reference sequence). CDR3 length: 17 amino acids. The full variable domain, with the rest looked up from reference TRBV7-9 and TRBJ1-5, is DTGVSQNPRHKITKRGQNVTFRCDPISEHNRLYWYRQTLGQGPEFLTYFQNEAQLEKSRLLSDRFSAERPKGSFSTLEIQRTEQGDSAMYLCASSRPLDGQWDQPQHFGDGTRLSIL.

This clonotype has only a few counts. V gene TRBV20-1 combines with J gene TRBJ2-5, with D perhaps matching TRBD1 or TRBD2 (6 bases each). Trimming pared 5 bases from V and 5 bases from J, leaving 24 bases between. CDR1 and CDR2 from the germline V gene are DFQATT and SNEGSKA (reference sequence). The CDR3 contains 16 residues. CDR3 DNA: TGCAGTGCTCCCGGGGGCCAGGGCTTGGGGATTGAGACCCAGTACTTC. It specifies CSAPGGQGLGIETQYF.

Ten or more counts support this clonotype. The chain links TRBV6-2 or TRBV6-3 to TRBJ2-1; D may be TRBD2 (6 bases). CDR1 MNHEY and CDR2 SVGEGT come from the germline V gene. Trimming removed 5 bases at V and 2 bases at J, with 10 bases between. The CDR3 runs to 14 residues. This CDR3 is CASSQGLTYNEQFF. DNA of the CDR3: TGTGCCAGCAGTCAGGGACTTACCTACAATGAGCAGTTCTTC.

The chain employs TRBV5-6 and TRBJ2-5; TRBD2 matches at 8 bases. The CDR3 is made up of 15 amino acids. The germline V gene encodes CDR1 SGHDT and CDR2 YYEEEE. J gave up 6 bases and V 0 bases, and 7 bases lay outside the gene matches. The CDR3 coding sequence is TGTGCCAGCAGCTTGGTGACTAGCGATGTGAAGACCCAGTACTTC. Its protein is CASSLVTSDVKTQYF.